The 23 T cell receptor beta chains given below trace back to one sample, sequenced in a study of shared clonotypes between healthy human individuals. Generated by immunoSEQ multiplex PCR, the TCRdb table keeps only in-frame clones and is missing some. The table records 700,000 to 950,000 clones, around 96% of them present only once. The naive CD8 population came from CD45RO-negative cells selected for CCR7, without terminally differentiated effector memory CD45RA+ cells. The sample comprised naive CD8+ T cells sorted from blood. Receptors were obtained from a man aged 30 to 39 in good health.

V and J are TRBV4-1 and TRBJ2-7; D remains unclear. The CDR3 has 13 amino acids. Per germline, CDR1 MGHRA and CDR2 YSYEKL. Trimming removed 0 bases from V and 6 bases from J, with 9 bases in between. CDR3 bases: TGCGCCAGCAGCCAAGATTCCTATGGCGAGCAGTACTTC. It yields the protein CASSQDSYGEQYF.

This chain joins TRBV7-8 and TRBJ2-1; D gene unclear. The CDR3 runs 16 residues. The V gene lost 0 bases and the J gene lost 8 bases, with 17 bases spanning the gap. Germline values: CDR1 SGHVS, CDR2 FQNEAQ. The DNA of the CDR3 is TGTGCCAGCAGCTTAGCGATGGCAGTCCGGGTTGATGAGCAGTTCTTC. It translates to CASSLAMAVRVDEQFF.

The V and J genes are TRBV2 and TRBJ1-5, with D possibly matching TRBD1 (5 bases). CDR3 length: 15 residues. The germline V gene encodes CDR1 SNHLY and CDR2 FYNNEI. With 4 bases removed from V and 0 bases from J, the gap between germline ends came to 10 bases. This CDR3 is CASSGMTVSNQPQHF. The DNA for the CDR3 is TGTGCCAGCAGTGGCATGACAGTTAGCAATCAGCCCCAGCATTTT.

The chain combines TRBV13 with TRBJ1-5; possibly TRBD1 for D (6 bases). V was shortened by 6 bases and J by 6 bases, with 15 bases between the two germline ends. In germline, CDR1 is PRHDT, CDR2 FYEKMQ (reference sequence). The CDR3 covers 14 residues. The CDR3 loop reads CASSQQGFGQPQHF. CDR3 nucleotide sequence: TGTGCCAGCAGTCAACAGGGTTTTGGTCAGCCCCAGCATTTT.

As DNA, the CDR3 is TGCGCCAGCCGATCCACTAACACAGATACGCAGTATTTT. This encodes CASRSTNTDTQYF. The chain recombines TRBV5-1 with TRBJ2-3, with unresolved D. Germline CDR1 reads SGHRS; CDR2 reads YFSETQ. V was shortened by 7 bases and J by 2 bases, with 11 bases between the two germline ends. The CDR3 sequence is 13 residues long.

This chain's CDR3 is CASSQGADSSYNEQFF. Here the CDR3 DNA reads TGTGCCAGCAGCCAAGGCGCCGATAGCTCCTACAATGAGCAGTTCTTC. This chain uses TRBV7-3 with TRBJ2-1; D is unclear. Trimming removed 5 bases at V and 0 bases at J, with 14 bases between. Germline lookup yields CDR1 SGHTA and CDR2 FQGTGA. The CDR3 runs to 16 residues.

The gene calls are TRBV9 and TRBJ2-5; 12 nucleotides line up with TRBD2. V lost 0 bases and J lost 2; bases outside the gene matches: 2. The CDR3 loop spans 16 amino acids. CDR1 is SGDLS and CDR2 is YYNGEE in the germline V gene. CDR3 amino acids: CASSVDLAGGQETQYF. Written as DNA, the CDR3 is TGTGCCAGCAGCGTAGACCTAGCGGGAGGGCAAGAGACCCAGTACTTC.

The chain uses TRBV4-1 and TRBJ2-7; no clear D. Germline CDR1 is MGHRA and CDR2 is YSYEKL. The CDR3 totals 14 residues. V lost 0 bases and J 0 bases, leaving 6 bases between the germline ends. The chain's CDR3 is CASSQDRVSYEQYF. CDR3 bases: TGCGCCAGCAGCCAAGATCGGGTCTCCTACGAGCAGTACTTC.

The chain is built from TRBV5-4 and TRBJ1-1; 7 nucleotides align to TRBD1. CDR1 and CDR2 from the germline V gene are SGHNT and YYREEE (reference sequence). The CDR3 runs to 15 residues. Trimming at V came to 3 bases and at J to 5 bases, leaving 10 bases not matched to a gene. DNA of the CDR3: TGTGCCAGCAGCTCCTCAGGGGGAGGTGGGACTGAAGCTTTCTTT. Protein: CASSSSGGGGTEAFF.

The chain uses TRBV5-8 and TRBJ1-5; no firm D call. CDR1 and CDR2 (germline): SGHTS, YDEGEE. The CDR3 totals 18 residues. Deletions cut 1 base from V and 0 bases from J, with 17 bases between. CDR3 in amino acids: CASSLLEPVRYSNQPQHF. CDR3 nucleotide sequence: TGTGCCAGCAGCTTGCTGGAGCCCGTCCGATATAGCAATCAGCCCCAGCATTTT. Looking up the rest from reference TRBV5-8 and TRBJ1-5 gives the full variable domain: EAGVTQSPTHLIKTRGQQATLRCSPISGHTSVYWYQQALGLGLQFLLWYDEGEERNRGNFPPRFSGRQFPNYSSELNVNALELEDSALYLCASSLLEPVRYSNQPQHFGDGTRLSIL.

This chain joins TRBV15 and TRBJ2-7; no clear D. CDR3 length equals 13 residues. The V end lost 4 bases, the J end lost 4 bases, and 11 bases lay between the germline ends. Per the germline V gene, CDR1 is LNHNV and CDR2 is YYDKDF (reference sequence). Here the CDR3 DNA reads TGTGCCACCAGCATCCTCCGGACGTACGAGCAGTACTTC. Its protein is CATSILRTYEQYF.

Regarding this clone: At one end the junction does not follow the germline gene, possibly because of a read error. The J gene is TRBJ2-1, the V gene TRBV7-7; a weak D match, TRBD2 (6 bases). The CDR3 runs 15 residues. Germline loops: CDR1 SSHAT, CDR2 FNYEAQ (reference sequence). CDR3 region: CASSLEAGRNNEQFF. CDR3 sequence (DNA): TGTGCTAGCAGCTTAGAGGCGGGGAGAAACAATGAGCAGTTCTTC.

The chain recombines TRBV7-9 with TRBJ1-1, with 12 bases fitting TRBD1. The J segment lost 5 bases and the V segment lost 6 bases, leaving 10 bases of the junction unmatched. Per the germline V gene, CDR1 is SEHNR and CDR2 is FQNEAQ (reference sequence). This CDR3 has 16 residues. The CDR3 spells CASSLGQGARRTEAFF. The CDR3 nucleotides are TGTGCCAGCAGTCTGGGACAGGGGGCAAGGAGAACTGAAGCTTTCTTT.

The chain has TRBV27 and TRBJ2-7; 10 nucleotides agree with TRBD1. Germline lookup yields CDR1 MNHEY and CDR2 SMNVEV (reference sequence). CDR3 length: 14 residues. After removal of 3 bases from V and 6 bases from J, the junction contained 5 bases not matched to a gene. CDR3 in amino acids: CASSLGTGVAEQYF. The CDR3 DNA is TGTGCCAGCAGTTTGGGGACAGGGGTTGCCGAGCAGTACTTC.

The J gene is TRBJ2-3, the V gene TRBV5-4; 7 bases fit TRBD2. CDR1 is SGHNT, CDR2 YYREEE, per germline (reference sequence). This CDR3 has 16 residues. Losses at the gene ends were 1 base for V and 0 bases for J; bases not matched to a gene: 5. The CDR3 bases are TGTGCCAGCAGCTTGCTCGCTAGCGGTAGCACAGATACGCAGTATTTT. Its protein product is CASSLLASGSTDTQYF.

This chain joins TRBV18 and TRBJ2-3, with 12 bases lining up with TRBD2. Germline-derived CDR1 and CDR2 are KGHSH and LQKENI. The CDR3 loop spans 22 amino acids. Trimming at V came to 6 bases and at J to 0 bases, leaving 22 bases not matched to a gene. The CDR3 region is CASSISRYRKKLAGGSTDTQYF. CDR3 sequence (DNA): TGTGCCAGCTCGATTTCGCGATATAGAAAAAAACTAGCGGGAGGAAGCACAGATACGCAGTATTTT.

The genes are TRBV6-1 and TRBJ1-2; D perhaps matches TRBD1 (6 bases). V dropped 3 bases and J dropped 9 bases, with 23 bases sitting between them. Germline-derived CDR1 and CDR2 are MNHNS and SASEGT. CDR3 length: 16 residues. Here the CDR3 reads CASSDEAGGRLSSYTF. Here the CDR3 DNA reads TGTGCCAGCAGTGACGAGGCGGGGGGCCGCTTGTCGAGCTACACCTTC.

This sequence joins TRBV13 and TRBJ2-2, with 7 nucleotides matching TRBD2. The V segment lost 4 bases and the J segment 9 bases; nucleotides outside the gene matches: 8. This CDR3 region has 14 residues. The germline gives CDR1 PRHDT, CDR2 FYEKMQ (reference sequence). DNA of the CDR3: TGTGCCAGCAGCTCGACTAGCTCGTCCCGGGAGCTGTTTTTT. Translated: CASSSTSSSRELFF. Drawing the rest from reference TRBV13 and TRBJ2-2, the complete variable domain is AAGVIQSPRHLIKEKRETATLKCYPIPRHDTVYWYQQGPGQDPQFLISFYEKMQSDKGSIPDRFSAQQFSDYHSELNMSSLELGDSALYFCASSSTSSSRELFFGEGSRLTVL.

The rearrangement joins TRBV15 to TRBJ1-1; 7 bases align to TRBD1. The CDR3 is made up of 20 amino acids. The trim removed 0 bases at V and 4 bases at J, leaving 20 bases unmatched. CDR1 and CDR2 from the germline V gene are LNHNV and YYDKDF (reference sequence). DNA of the CDR3: TGTGCCACCAGCAGAGATCCCTTATATCTGAAGGGGGCGCGTTTCACTGAAGCTTTCTTT. It is translated as CATSRDPLYLKGARFTEAFF. Full variable domain (rest looked up from reference TRBV15 and TRBJ1-1): DAMVIQNPRYQVTQFGKPVTLSCSQTLNHNVMYWYQQKSSQAPKLLFHYYDKDFNNEADTPDNFQSRRPNTSFCFLDIRSPGLGDTAMYLCATSRDPLYLKGARFTEAFFGQGTRLTVV.

This rearrangement joins TRBV5-4 to TRBJ2-1; 9 bases fit TRBD1. The CDR3 extends over 15 amino acids. The V segment lost 0 bases and the J segment 5 bases; nucleotides outside the gene matches: 3. Germline-derived CDR1 and CDR2 are SGHNT and YYREEE (reference sequence). Here the CDR3 DNA reads TGTGCCAGCAGCTTGGAGGGGGACAGGGACAATGAGCAGTTCTTC. Protein sequence: CASSLEGDRDNEQFF.

This chain connects TRBV4-1 to TRBJ2-7; the match to TRBD1 covers 8 bases. This CDR3 comprises 15 residues. J lost 4 bases, V lost 2 bases, and 7 bases had no gene match. Germline V CDR1 and CDR2: MGHRA, YSYEKL. The CDR3 spells CASSQLQTGAYEQYF. As DNA, the CDR3 is TGCGCCAGCAGCCAATTACAGACAGGGGCGTACGAGCAGTACTTC.

The chain has TRBV30 and TRBJ2-1, with D perhaps matching TRBD1 or TRBD2 (5 bases each). This CDR3 spans 15 amino acids. CDR1 is GTSNPN, CDR2 SVGIG, per germline (reference sequence). Trimming removed 0 bases from V and 3 bases from J, with 12 bases in between. This CDR3 reads CAWSVRTGLYNEQFF. The CDR3 DNA reads as TGTGCCTGGAGTGTACGCACAGGACTCTACAATGAGCAGTTCTTC.

The chain couples TRBV11-2 to TRBJ2-7; D gene unclear. CDR1 is SGHAT, CDR2 FQNNGV, per germline. V gave up 0 bases and J gave up 3 bases, with 21 bases separating them. The CDR3 consists of 18 residues. The DNA of the CDR3 is TGTGCCAGCAGCTTAGAGGTTAAGTTCGAGCTAGATAGCTACGAGCAGTACTTC. This translates into CASSLEVKFELDSYEQYF.